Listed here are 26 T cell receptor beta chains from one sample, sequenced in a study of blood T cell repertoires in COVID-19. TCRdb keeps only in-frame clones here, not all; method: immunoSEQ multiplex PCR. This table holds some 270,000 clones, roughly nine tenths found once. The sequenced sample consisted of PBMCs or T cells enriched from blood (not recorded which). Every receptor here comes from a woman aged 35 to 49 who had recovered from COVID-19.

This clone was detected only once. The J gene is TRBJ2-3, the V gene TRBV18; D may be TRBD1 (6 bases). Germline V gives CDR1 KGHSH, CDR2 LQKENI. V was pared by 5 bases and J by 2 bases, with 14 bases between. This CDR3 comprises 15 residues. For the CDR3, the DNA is TGTGCCAGCTCAGCGGACAGCCCTCTCACAGATACGCAGTATTTT. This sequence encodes CASSADSPLTDTQYF. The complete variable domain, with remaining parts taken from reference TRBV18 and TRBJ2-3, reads NAGVMQNPRHLVRRRGQEARLRCSPMKGHSHVYWYRQLPEEGLKFMVYLQKENIIDESGMPKERFSAEFPKEGPSILRIQQVVRGDSAAYFCASSADSPLTDTQYFGPGTRLTVL.

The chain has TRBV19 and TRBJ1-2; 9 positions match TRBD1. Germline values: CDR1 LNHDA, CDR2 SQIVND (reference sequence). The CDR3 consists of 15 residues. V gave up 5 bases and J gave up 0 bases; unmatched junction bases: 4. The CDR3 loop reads CASSAGQGANYGYTF. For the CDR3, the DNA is TGTGCCAGTAGTGCGGGACAGGGAGCTAACTATGGCTACACCTTC.

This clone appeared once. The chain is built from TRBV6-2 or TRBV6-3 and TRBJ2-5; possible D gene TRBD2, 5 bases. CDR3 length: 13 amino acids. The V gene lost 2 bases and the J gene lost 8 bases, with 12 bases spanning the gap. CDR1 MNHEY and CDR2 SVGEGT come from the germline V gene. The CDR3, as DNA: TGTGCCAGCAGTTACGGTGGAGGAACCACCCAGTACTTC. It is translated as CASSYGGGTTQYF.

This CDR3 is CASSPPPDRGERPQHF. CDR3 sequence (DNA): TGTGCCAGCTCACCACCTCCGGACAGGGGGGAGAGGCCCCAGCATTTT. The chain recombines TRBV18 with TRBJ1-5; the match to TRBD1 covers 10 bases. The CDR3 covers 16 residues. Germline V CDR1 and CDR2: KGHSH, LQKENI. With 0 bases clipped from V and 9 bases from J, the junction kept 8 bases outside the gene matches.

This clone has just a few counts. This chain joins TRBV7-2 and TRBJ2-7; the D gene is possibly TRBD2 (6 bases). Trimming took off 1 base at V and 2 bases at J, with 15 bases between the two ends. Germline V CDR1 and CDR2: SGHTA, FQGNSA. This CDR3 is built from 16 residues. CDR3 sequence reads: CASSLGGASVTYEQYF. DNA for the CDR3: TGTGCCAGCAGCTTAGGGGGCGCTAGCGTAACCTACGAGCAGTACTTC.

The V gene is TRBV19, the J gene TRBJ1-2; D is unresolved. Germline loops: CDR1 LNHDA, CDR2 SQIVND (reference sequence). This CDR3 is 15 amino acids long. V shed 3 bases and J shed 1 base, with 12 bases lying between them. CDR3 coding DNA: TGTGCCAGTAGTATTGGCAGGCCAGATAACTATGGCTACACCTTC. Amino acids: CASSIGRPDNYGYTF.

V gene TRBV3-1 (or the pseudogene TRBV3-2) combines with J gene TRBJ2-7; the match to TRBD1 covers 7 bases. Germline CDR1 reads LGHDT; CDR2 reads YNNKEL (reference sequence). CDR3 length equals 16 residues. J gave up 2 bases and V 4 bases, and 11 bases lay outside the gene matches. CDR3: CASSLGSTGRAYEQYF. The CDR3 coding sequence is TGTGCCAGCAGCCTCGGTTCGACAGGGAGAGCCTACGAGCAGTACTTC.

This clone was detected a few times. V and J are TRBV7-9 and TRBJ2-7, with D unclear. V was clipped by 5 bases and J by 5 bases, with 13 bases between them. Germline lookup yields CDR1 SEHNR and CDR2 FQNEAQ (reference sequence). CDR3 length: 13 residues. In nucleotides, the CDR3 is TGTGCCAGCAGCCCCCCAAGCCTGAACGAGCAGTACTTC. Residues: CASSPPSLNEQYF.

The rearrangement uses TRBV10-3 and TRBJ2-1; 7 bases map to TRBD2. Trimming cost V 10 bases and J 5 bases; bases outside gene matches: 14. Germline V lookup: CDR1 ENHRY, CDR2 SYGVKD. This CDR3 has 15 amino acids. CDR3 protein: CATLEPGTTDNEQFF. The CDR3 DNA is TGTGCCACCCTCGAACCCGGGACTACGGACAATGAGCAGTTCTTC.

The CDR3 DNA is TGTGCCAGCAGCTCCCGAGGAGGGGGCAACTACGAGCAGTACTTC. Protein sequence: CASSSRGGGNYEQYF. The gene calls are TRBV11-2 and TRBJ2-7; a possible D gene is TRBD1 (7 bases). V lost 4 bases and J 3 bases, leaving 16 bases between the germline ends. Germline CDR1 SGHAT, CDR2 FQNNGV. The CDR3 has 15 amino acids.

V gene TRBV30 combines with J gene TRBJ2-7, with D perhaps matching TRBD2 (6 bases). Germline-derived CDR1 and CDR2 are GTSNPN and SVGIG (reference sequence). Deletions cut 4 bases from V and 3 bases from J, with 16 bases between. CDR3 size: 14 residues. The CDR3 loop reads CAWTPGGTYYEQYF. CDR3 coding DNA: TGTGCCTGGACCCCCGGCGGGACCTACTACGAGCAGTACTTC.

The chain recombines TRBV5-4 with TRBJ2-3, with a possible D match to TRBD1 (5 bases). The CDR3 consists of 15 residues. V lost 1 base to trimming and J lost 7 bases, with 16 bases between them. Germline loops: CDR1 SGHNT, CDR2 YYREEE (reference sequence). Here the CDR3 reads CASSLNGAVTYTQYF. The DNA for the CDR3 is TGTGCCAGCAGCTTGAATGGGGCCGTTACTTATACGCAGTATTTT.

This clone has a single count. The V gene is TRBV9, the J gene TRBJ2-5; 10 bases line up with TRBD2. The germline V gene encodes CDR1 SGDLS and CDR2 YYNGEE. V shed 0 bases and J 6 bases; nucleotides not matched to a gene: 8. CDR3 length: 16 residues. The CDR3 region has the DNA TGTGCCAGCAGCGTAGCGCAGCGGGGGGGCCTGAAGACCCAGTACTTC. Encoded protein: CASSVAQRGGLKTQYF.

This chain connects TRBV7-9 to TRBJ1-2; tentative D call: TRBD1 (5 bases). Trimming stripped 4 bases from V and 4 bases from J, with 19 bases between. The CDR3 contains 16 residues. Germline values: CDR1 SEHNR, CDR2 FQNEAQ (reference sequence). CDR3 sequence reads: CASSSTGGGGTYGYTF. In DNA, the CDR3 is TGTGCCAGCAGCTCAACGGGGGGTGGCGGAACCTATGGCTACACCTTC.

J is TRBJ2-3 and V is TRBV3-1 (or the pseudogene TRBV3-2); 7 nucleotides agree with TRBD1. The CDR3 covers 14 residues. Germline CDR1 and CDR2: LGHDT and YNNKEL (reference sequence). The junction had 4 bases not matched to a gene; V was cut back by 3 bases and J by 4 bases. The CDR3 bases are TGTGCCAGCAGCCACAGACAGGGTTCAGATACGCAGTATTTT. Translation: CASSHRQGSDTQYF.

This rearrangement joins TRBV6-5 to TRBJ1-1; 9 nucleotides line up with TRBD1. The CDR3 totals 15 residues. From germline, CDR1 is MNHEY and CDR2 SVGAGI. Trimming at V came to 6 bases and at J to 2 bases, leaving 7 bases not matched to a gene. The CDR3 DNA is TGTGCCAGCAGGGACAGGGGAGAGGAAAACACTGAAGCTTTCTTT. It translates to CASRDRGEENTEAFF.

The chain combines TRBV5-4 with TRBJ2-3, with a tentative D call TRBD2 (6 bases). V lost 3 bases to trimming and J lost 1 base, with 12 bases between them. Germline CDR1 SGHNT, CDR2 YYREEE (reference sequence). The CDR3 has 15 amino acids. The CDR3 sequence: CASSWPGLGTDTQYF. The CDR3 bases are TGTGCCAGCAGCTGGCCGGGACTGGGCACAGATACGCAGTATTTT.

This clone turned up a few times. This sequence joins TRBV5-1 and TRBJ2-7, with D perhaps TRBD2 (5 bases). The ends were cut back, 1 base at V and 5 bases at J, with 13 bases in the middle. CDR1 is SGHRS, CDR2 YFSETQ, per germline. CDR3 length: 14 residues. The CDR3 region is CASSLIGVEDEQYF. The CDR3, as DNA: TGCGCCAGCAGCTTGATCGGGGTTGAGGACGAGCAGTACTTC.

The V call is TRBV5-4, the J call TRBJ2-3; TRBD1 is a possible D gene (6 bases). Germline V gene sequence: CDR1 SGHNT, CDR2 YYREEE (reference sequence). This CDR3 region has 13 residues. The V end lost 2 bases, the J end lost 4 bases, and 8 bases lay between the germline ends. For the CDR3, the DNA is TGTGCCAGCAGCTTACAGGGCGCAGATACGCAGTATTTT. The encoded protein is CASSLQGADTQYF.

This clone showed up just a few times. As DNA, the CDR3 is TGCGCCAGCAGCTTGACGCGGAGCGGGAGGGCGTACACCGGGGAGCTGTTTTTT. This codes for CASSLTRSGRAYTGELFF. The gene calls are TRBV5-1 and TRBJ2-2; 10 bases align to TRBD2. V gave up 1 base and J gave up 3 bases; unmatched junction bases: 9. This CDR3 contains 18 residues. In germline, CDR1 is SGHRS, CDR2 YFSETQ.

CDR3 in DNA: TGTGCCAGCAGCTCACAGGGCCTTTTGGCCGGGGAGCTGTTTTTT. Its protein is CASSSQGLLAGELFF. The chain employs TRBV11-2 and TRBJ2-2; D perhaps matches TRBD1 (6 bases). CDR1 is SGHAT and CDR2 is FQNNGV in the germline V gene. V was clipped by 4 bases and J by 6 bases, with 15 bases between them. This CDR3 comprises 15 residues.

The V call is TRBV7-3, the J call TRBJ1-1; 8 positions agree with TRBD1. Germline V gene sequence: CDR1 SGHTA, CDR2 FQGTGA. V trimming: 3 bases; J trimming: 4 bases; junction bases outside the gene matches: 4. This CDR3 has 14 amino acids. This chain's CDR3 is CASSLQGASTEAFF. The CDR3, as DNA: TGTGCCAGCAGCTTGCAGGGGGCTTCCACTGAAGCTTTCTTT. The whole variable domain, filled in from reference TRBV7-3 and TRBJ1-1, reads GAGVSQTPSNKVTEKGKYVELRCDPISGHTALYWYRQSLGQGPEFLIYFQGTGAADDSGLPNDRFFAVRPEGSVSTLKIQRTERGDSAVYLCASSLQGASTEAFFGQGTRLTVV.

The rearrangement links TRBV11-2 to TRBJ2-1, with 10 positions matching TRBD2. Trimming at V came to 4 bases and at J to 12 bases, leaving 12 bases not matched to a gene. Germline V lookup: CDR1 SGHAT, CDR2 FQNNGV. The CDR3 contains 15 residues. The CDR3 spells CASSSEGLAGVRQFF. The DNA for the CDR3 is TGTGCCAGCAGCTCCGAGGGGCTAGCGGGAGTCCGGCAGTTCTTC.

CDR3 DNA: TGCGCCAGCAGCGCTGGACGGGGTATTTCTTCACCCCTCCACTTT. This translates into CASSAGRGISSPLHF. The chain joins TRBV5-1 to TRBJ1-6; D gene unclear. This CDR3 spans 15 amino acids. Deletions cut 4 bases from V and 9 bases from J, with 17 bases between. Germline V gene data show CDR1 as SGHRS and CDR2 as YFSETQ.

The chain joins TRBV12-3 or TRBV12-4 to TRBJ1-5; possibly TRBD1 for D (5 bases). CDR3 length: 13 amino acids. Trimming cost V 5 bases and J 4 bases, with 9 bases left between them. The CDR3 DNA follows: TGTGCCAGCAGTCTACAGGAAAATCAGCCCCAGCATTTT. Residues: CASSLQENQPQHF.

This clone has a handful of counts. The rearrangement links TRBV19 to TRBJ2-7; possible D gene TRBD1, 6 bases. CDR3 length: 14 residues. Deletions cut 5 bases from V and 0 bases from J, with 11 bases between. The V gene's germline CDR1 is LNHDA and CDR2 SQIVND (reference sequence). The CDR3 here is CASSFSGDSYEQYF. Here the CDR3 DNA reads TGTGCCAGTAGTTTCTCAGGGGACTCCTACGAGCAGTACTTC.